The sequence of this TCR beta chain was determined in a study of cytomegalovirus exposure and HLA in healthy donors. Use of 60 Vbeta and 13 Jbeta primers characterized the PCR. TCRdb's table, derived via immunoSEQ multiplex PCR, lists solely in-frame clones and lacks some. This table has about 88,000 clones, about four fifths appearing once. Findings and limits, study-wide: Analyses of presence and absence presupposed an approximately uniform sequencing depth across donors. There were some V segments, including TRBV6-2 and TRBV6-3, excluded as indistinguishable.

The germline V gene encodes CDR1 SEHNR and CDR2 FQNEAQ (reference sequence). The CDR3 consists of 15 residues. With 4 bases clipped from V and 6 bases from J, the junction kept 10 bases outside the gene matches. On this clone itself: Its matching antigen is unknown.

Sequenced material: PBMCs. V and J are TRBV7-9 and TRBJ2-7, with TRBD2 matching 9 bases. The TCR originated in a woman in her thirties or forties in good health and CMV-seronegative. The CDR3 reads CASSSPGTSLAEQYF. As DNA, the CDR3 is TGTGCCAGCAGCTCCCCCGGGACTAGCTTGGCCGAGCAGTACTTC.